This is a list of T cell receptor beta chains from one sample in a study of T cells after yellow fever vaccination. Via MiXCR, TCRdb re-called the 5' RACE reads, giving one row per CDR3 protein. The data hold 200,000 to 300,000 distinct CDR3 sequences, with roughly 6.2% observed a single time. Specimen: CD4+ T cells sorted from PBMCs, collected on the day of the yellow fever booster vaccination. The receptor source for this set is a man aged 25-45 years who received the YFV17D yellow fever vaccine. Both conserved end residues are part of each CDR3. A D gene is named only where the DNA matches it firmly. Not all rows give a size; the values are once, few, many and, for expanded clones, a class.

d_gene,v_gene,abundance,len,j_gene,CDR3nt,CDR3aa
TRBD2,TRBV5-1,many,17,TRBJ2-1,TGCGCCAGCAGCTTGACTAGCGGGCGTTACTCCTACAATGAGCAGTTCTTC,CASSLTSGRYSYNEQFF
TRBD1,TRBV30,many,15,TRBJ1-1,TGTGCCTGGAGTGCTGACAGGGGTTTAGCCACTGAAGCTTTCTTT,CAWSADRGLATEAFF
NA,TRBV29-1,few,13,TRBJ2-3,TGCAGCGTTGAGTCTAGCTTAGTGAAAACGCAGTATTTT,CSVESSLVKTQYF
TRBD2,TRBV20-1,NA,13,TRBJ2-3,TGCAGTGCTAACCTAGCGGGTACAGATACGCAGTATTTT,CSANLAGTDTQYF
TRBD1,TRBV7-2,NA,15,TRBJ2-3,TGTGCCAGCAGCTTGAGGACAGGGTCAGCAGATACGCAGTATTTT,CASSLRTGSADTQYF
TRBD2,TRBV5-1,many,15,TRBJ2-2,TGCGCCAGCAAAGGAGCAGCGGGAGGTCCCGGGGAGCTGTTTTTT,CASKGAAGGPGELFF
NA,TRBV5-1,NA,15,TRBJ1-1,TGCGCCAGCAGCTTGGAACAGGTGATGAACACTGAAGCTTTCTTT,CASSLEQVMNTEAFF
TRBD2,TRBV4-3,few,15,TRBJ2-3,TGCGCCAGCAGCCAAGATAGCGGGAGGAGGGGTACGCAGTATTTT,CASSQDSGRRGTQYF
NA,TRBV19,many,14,TRBJ2-7,TGTGCCAGTAATCAAGGGGTTTACTCCTACGAGCAGTACTTC,CASNQGVYSYEQYF
NA,TRBV18,NA,14,TRBJ2-5,TGTGCCAGCTCACCAACAGGAGGATGGGAGACCCAGTACTTC,CASSPTGGWETQYF
NA,TRBV29-1,NA,12,TRBJ2-4,TGCAGCGTTGGGAACAGGGAGGGCATTCAGTACTTC,CSVGNREGIQYF
NA,TRBV20-1,many,11,TRBJ2-1,TGCAGTGCTGCACAGCCAAATGAGCAGTTCTTC,CSAAQPNEQFF
NA,TRBV12-3/TRBV12-4,many,12,TRBJ1-5,TGTGCCAGCAGTCAAAGGGTTCAGCCCCAGCATTTT,CASSQRVQPQHF
TRBD2,TRBV12-3/TRBV12-4,few,16,TRBJ2-2,TGTGCCAGCAGTTTCAAAACGGGAGGGGTCACCGGGGAGCTGTTTTTT,CASSFKTGGVTGELFF
NA,TRBV5-1,many,14,TRBJ2-3,TGCGCCAGCAGCTTGAGGGGGGAGACAGATACGCAGTATTTT,CASSLRGETDTQYF
TRBD1,TRBV20-1,few,14,TRBJ1-2,TGCACTACCCAGGGGACAGGGGCTAACTATGGCTACACCTTC,CTTQGTGANYGYTF
NA,TRBV2,NA,14,TRBJ2-6,TGTGCCAGCAGTGGGCAGGCTGGGGCCAACGTCCTGACTTTC,CASSGQAGANVLTF
NA,TRBV11-2,NA,18,TRBJ1-1,TGTGCCAGCAGCCCCGAGGGGAGGATCGAGGCCAGGAACACTGAAGCTTTCTTT,CASSPEGRIEARNTEAFF
TRBD1,TRBV30,many,18,TRBJ2-6,TGTGCCCGAAATTTGGGACAGGGCACAAGCTCTGGGGCCAACGTCCTGACTTTC,CARNLGQGTSSGANVLTF
TRBD2,TRBV9,many,15,TRBJ2-1,TGTGCCAGCAGCGTAAGTAGCGGGAGTTACAATGAGCAGTTCTTC,CASSVSSGSYNEQFF
TRBD2,TRBV5-1,many,15,TRBJ2-5,TGCGCCAGCAGACTGGGACTAGCGGGACGAGAGACCCAGTACTTC,CASRLGLAGRETQYF
NA,TRBV7-6,NA,14,TRBJ2-7,TGTGCCAGCAGCTTACTCGGGTCTCATTACGAGCAGTACTTC,CASSLLGSHYEQYF
TRBD2,TRBV10-2,NA,20,TRBJ2-1,TGCGCCAGCAGCTCTTCCGTGACTAGCGGGAGGATTAGTGGTCCCAATGAGCAGTTCTTC,CASSSSVTSGRISGPNEQFF
NA,TRBV5-6,many,16,TRBJ2-2,TGTGCCAGCAGCTTCTCGGCCAAGCGCGACACCGGGGAGCTGTTTTTT,CASSFSAKRDTGELFF
NA,TRBV4-3,many,16,TRBJ2-3,TGCGCCAGCAGCCAAGATGGGTTATCCGGGGCAGATACGCAGTATTTT,CASSQDGLSGADTQYF
NA,TRBV2,few,12,TRBJ2-3,TGTGCCAGCAGGGAAAATTTTGATACGCAGTATTTT,CASRENFDTQYF
NA,TRBV5-6,few,13,TRBJ1-1,TGTGCCAGCAGCCTGCCGTTAGGGGCTGAAGCTTTCTTT,CASSLPLGAEAFF
TRBD2,TRBV13,NA,16,TRBJ2-2,TGTGCCAGCAGTTTAAGGACTAGCGGAAACACCGGGGAGCTGTTTTTT,CASSLRTSGNTGELFF
TRBD1,TRBV20-1,NA,14,TRBJ2-7,TGCAGTGCTCCCACGGGACAGGGATTCTACGAGCAGTACTTC,CSAPTGQGFYEQYF
NA,TRBV15,few,13,TRBJ1-4,TGTGCCACCGGGAGGGCTGGTAATGAAAAACTGTTTTTT,CATGRAGNEKLFF
NA,TRBV7-6,many,17,TRBJ1-3,TGTGCCAGCAGCTTAGTTCCAGACGCCAGCTCTGGAAACACCATATATTTT,CASSLVPDASSGNTIYF
NA,TRBV27,few,14,TRBJ2-7,TGTGCCAGCAGCCGCTCCTTGCTCCCCTACGAGCAGTACTTC,CASSRSLLPYEQYF
NA,TRBV5-1,many,14,TRBJ2-1,TGCGCCAGCAGCTTGGTGGGTGGTGGGAATGAGCAGTTCTTC,CASSLVGGGNEQFF
TRBD1,TRBV5-1,NA,16,TRBJ2-7,TGCGCCAGCAGCCAAACGGGACAGGGGGGCTCCTACGAGCAGTACTTC,CASSQTGQGGSYEQYF
NA,TRBV6-5,NA,13,TRBJ1-4,TGTGCCAGCACTTTGACCAGGGGTGAAAAACTGTTTTTT,CASTLTRGEKLFF
NA,TRBV20-1,few,15,TRBJ1-5,TGCAGTGCCAAGAGCTCGGGTGGAGGAAATCAGCCCCAGCATTTT,CSAKSSGGGNQPQHF
NA,TRBV7-2,many,18,TRBJ2-2,TGTGCCAGCAGCTTAGCAGGGCCTGCGGGGCCGAACACCGGGGAGCTGTTTTTT,CASSLAGPAGPNTGELFF
TRBD2,TRBV7-6,few,12,TRBJ2-7,TGTGCCAGCAGCTTCGAAGCGGGGGAGCAGTACTTC,CASSFEAGEQYF
NA,TRBV20-1,few,15,TRBJ1-5,TGCAGTGCCGTAGTGGGGGCGGGGAGCAATCAGCCCCAGCATTTT,CSAVVGAGSNQPQHF
TRBD2,TRBV10-3,few,15,TRBJ2-7,TGTGCCATCAGTTTGGGGCTAGCGGCTAACTACGAGCAGTACTTC,CAISLGLAANYEQYF
NA,TRBV7-2,many,15,TRBJ1-2,TGTGCCAGCAGCTTATGGTTAGAATCTAACTATGGCTACACCTTC,CASSLWLESNYGYTF
NA,TRBV5-1,few,14,TRBJ2-7,TGCGCCAGCAGCTTGGGACTGGACCCTTACGAGCAGTACTTC,CASSLGLDPYEQYF
NA,TRBV18,few,13,TRBJ2-3,TGTGCCAGCTCAGGGCAGCCCACAGATACGCAGTATTTT,CASSGQPTDTQYF